This T cell receptor beta chain was observed in a study of T cells in localized non-small cell lung cancer. V was clipped by 2 bases and J by 9 bases, with 13 bases between them. This CDR3 contains 14 residues. From germline, CDR1 is KGHSH and CDR2 LQKENI. Libraries were prepared by immunoSEQ multiplex PCR; TCRdb keeps only in-frame clonotypes and omits some of them. The sample has some 90,000 clones, approximately 90% seen once. The chain combines TRBV18 with TRBJ2-2; D is uncertain. The receptor's source is a man aged 35-75 years with stage I squamous cell lung carcinoma. Here the sequenced sample was peripheral blood, taken before any cancer treatment. The CDR3 DNA reads TGTGCCAGCTCACCATTGGTTAGCAGGAGGGAGCTGTTTTTT. Amino acids: CASSPLVSRRELFF.